This T cell receptor beta chain was obtained from a study of cytomegalovirus exposure and HLA in healthy donors. Findings and limits, study-wide: Most CMV-associated TCR beta chains were later found to appear HLA-restricted. Most TCR sequences were uncommon, yet certain public TCRs appeared in many donors.

Remarks on this clone: What it binds is not known.

Germline CDR1 reads SGHKS; CDR2 reads YYEKEE (reference sequence). Trimming took 0 bases from V and 2 from J, leaving 5 bases between them. This CDR3 is built from 13 residues. The PCR was carried out with 60 Vbeta primers and 13 Jbeta primers. Sequenced by immunoSEQ multiplex PCR; TCRdb stores in-frame clones only, minus some. The repertoire holds roughly 120,000 clones, with 78% as singletons. V usage is TRBV5-5 and J usage is TRBJ1-2; tentatively, D is TRBD1 (5 bases). This TCR was recovered from a woman in her 30s in good health and CMV-seropositive. Specimen: PBMCs. The CDR3 here is CASSLAGNYGYTF. The CDR3 coding sequence is TGTGCCAGCAGCTTGGCAGGGAACTATGGCTACACCTTC.